This T cell receptor beta chain was retrieved from a study of siplizumab effects on memory and regulatory T cells. Coculture of the mixed lymphocyte reaction cells took place at 37 degrees C and lasted around six days. Sequencing was performed with immunoSEQ multiplex PCR; in TCRdb, only in-frame clones are kept and a portion is missing. The sample includes more than 5,500 clones, about a third of them seen just once. The CDR3 spans 14 residues. V was clipped by 4 bases and J by 3 bases; unmatched bases: 6. The V gene's germline CDR1 is MDHEN and CDR2 SYDVKM. As concerns this clone: Its specificity is not known.

This sequence was found in a human donor in good health; the cells came from an allogeneic mixed lymphocyte reaction. Sample: CFSE-low (dividing) CD8+ T cells sorted from an allogeneic mixed lymphocyte reaction. This chain uses TRBV28 with TRBJ2-7, with TRBD1 matching 7 bases. CDR3: CASSSKNRGYEQYF. The CDR3 coding sequence is TGTGCCAGCAGTTCAAAGAACAGGGGCTACGAGCAGTACTTC.